This is a list of T cell receptor beta chains from one sample in a study of T cells in localized non-small cell lung cancer. Method: immunoSEQ multiplex PCR; TCRdb's copy keeps in-frame clones and lacks some. The data show under 900 clones, roughly 25% seen once. The source material was lung tumor tissue, sampled before any cancer treatment. The origin of the receptors is a female donor of 60 years or more with stage I squamous cell lung carcinoma. Both conserved end residues are trimmed from each CDR3.

V	CDR3
TRBV28	ASSKIPKLAGWGNEQF
TRBV11-3	ASRWTSGGNEQF
TRBV6-8	ASNKQGSTEAF
TRBV30	AWSAGSLQETQY
TRBV29-1	SGGQQSYEQY
TRBV25-1	ASSAQGESPLH
TRBV12-5	ASAFTPAGVTDTQY
TRBV9	ASSPETGINEQF
TRBV6-8	ASKVVGDTEAF
TRBV6-8	ASKATGTSYEQY
TRBV11-3	ASSLVGGPYNEQF
TRBV11-3	ASTLTTGDTEAF
TRBV15	ATSRDQGTRSTDTQY
TRBV18	ASSPIREQETQY
TRBV14	ASSHLSGINNEQF
TRBV19	ASSTRQGGTEAF
TRBV19	ASSFGVNEQF
TRBV28	ASSLVAASRTDTQY
TRBV11-3	ASSLGGWTLEAF
TRBV6-8	ASSDRVAGVSTDTQY
TRBV11-3	ASSWTGSNTGELF
TRBV6-8	ASSYLDLNYGYT
TRBV7-1	ASSLDRAGGYT